This TCR beta chain was observed in a study of PD-1 blockade in classical Hodgkin lymphoma. CDR1 is SGHKS and CDR2 is YYEKEE in the germline V gene (reference sequence). Trimming removed 0 bases at V and 8 bases at J, with 11 bases between. The CDR3 extends over 14 amino acids. Sequenced by immunoSEQ multiplex PCR; TCRdb stores in-frame clones only, minus some. Here the sample spans over 2,500 clones, more than 80% being singletons. This sample's time point: cycle 4 day 1 (C4D1), after 6 weeks of nivolumab. After autologous stem cell transplantation all patients relapsed, and prior brentuximab vedotin exposure differed between cohorts. Thawed PBMCs supplied CD8+ T cells via magnetic negative selection.

This rearrangement joins TRBV5-5 to TRBJ1-4; D is unclear. The receptor was derived from a human donor with classical Hodgkin lymphoma. The sample was CD8+ T cells from blood, taken before the fourth cycle of nivolumab. CDR3 coding DNA: TGTGCCAGCAGCTTGGGAGACATCGTCGAAAAACTGTTTTTT. Its translation is CASSLGDIVEKLFF.